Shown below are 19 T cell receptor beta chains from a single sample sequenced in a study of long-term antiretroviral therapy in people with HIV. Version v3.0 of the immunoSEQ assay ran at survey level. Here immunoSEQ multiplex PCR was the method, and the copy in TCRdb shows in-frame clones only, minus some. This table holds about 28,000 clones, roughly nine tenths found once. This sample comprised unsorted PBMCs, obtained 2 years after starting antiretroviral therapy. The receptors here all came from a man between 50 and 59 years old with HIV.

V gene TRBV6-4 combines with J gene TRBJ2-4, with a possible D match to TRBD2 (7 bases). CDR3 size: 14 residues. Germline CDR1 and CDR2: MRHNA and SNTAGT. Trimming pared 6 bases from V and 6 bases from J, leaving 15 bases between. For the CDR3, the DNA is TGTGCCAGCAGCGAATCAGGGGAGGGAAACATTCAGTACTTC. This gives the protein CASSESGEGNIQYF.

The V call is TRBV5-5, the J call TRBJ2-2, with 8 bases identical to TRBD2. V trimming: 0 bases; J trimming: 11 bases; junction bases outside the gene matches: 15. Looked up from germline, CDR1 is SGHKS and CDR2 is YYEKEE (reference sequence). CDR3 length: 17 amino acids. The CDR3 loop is CASSLEGILAVRGELFF. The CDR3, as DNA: TGTGCCAGCAGCTTGGAAGGTATACTAGCGGTGCGTGGTGAGCTGTTTTTT.

This CDR3 is CATAGLAGGGETQYF. The CDR3 nucleotides are TGTGCCACCGCGGGACTAGCGGGAGGAGGGGAGACCCAGTACTTC. The chain employs TRBV7-8 and TRBJ2-5; 15 bases map to TRBD2. The CDR3 length is 15 residues. CDR1 and CDR2 (germline): SGHVS, FQNEAQ. V gave up 10 bases and J gave up 5 bases; unmatched junction bases: 8.

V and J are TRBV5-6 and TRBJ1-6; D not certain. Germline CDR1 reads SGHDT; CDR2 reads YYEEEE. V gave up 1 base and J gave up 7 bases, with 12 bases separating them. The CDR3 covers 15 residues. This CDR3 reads CASSLPGSGNSPLHF. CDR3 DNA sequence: TGTGCCAGCAGCTTGCCGGGTAGTGGGAATTCACCCCTCCACTTT.

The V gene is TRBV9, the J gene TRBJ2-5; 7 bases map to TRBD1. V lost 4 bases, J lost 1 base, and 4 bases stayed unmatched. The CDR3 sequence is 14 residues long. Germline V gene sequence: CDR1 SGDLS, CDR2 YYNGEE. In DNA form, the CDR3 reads TGTGCCAGCAGCCTAGGGACAGCCCAAGAGACCCAGTACTTC. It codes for CASSLGTAQETQYF.

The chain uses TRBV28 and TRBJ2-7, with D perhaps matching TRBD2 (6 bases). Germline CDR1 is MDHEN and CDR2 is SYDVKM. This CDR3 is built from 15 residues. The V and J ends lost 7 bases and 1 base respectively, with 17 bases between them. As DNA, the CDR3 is TGTGCCAGCACCCCCGCGGGGAGGTCTTCCTACGAGCAGTACTTC. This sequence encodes CASTPAGRSSYEQYF.

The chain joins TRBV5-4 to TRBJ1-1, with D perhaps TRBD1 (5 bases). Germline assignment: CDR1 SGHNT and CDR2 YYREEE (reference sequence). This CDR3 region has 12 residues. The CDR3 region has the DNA TGTGTTATGGGGGTGGGGGGCACTGAAGCTTTCTTT. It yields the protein CVMGVGGTEAFF.

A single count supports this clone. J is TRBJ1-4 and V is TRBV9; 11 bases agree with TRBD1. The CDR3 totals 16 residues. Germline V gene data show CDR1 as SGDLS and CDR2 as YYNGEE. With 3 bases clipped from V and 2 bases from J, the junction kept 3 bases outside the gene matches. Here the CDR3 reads CASSEGQGVTNEKLFF. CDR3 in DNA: TGTGCCAGCAGCGAGGGACAGGGGGTTACTAATGAAAAACTGTTTTTT.

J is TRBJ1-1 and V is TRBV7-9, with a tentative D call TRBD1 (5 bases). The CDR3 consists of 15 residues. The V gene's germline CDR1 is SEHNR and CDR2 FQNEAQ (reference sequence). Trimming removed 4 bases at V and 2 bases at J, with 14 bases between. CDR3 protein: CASSYRDPPNTEAFF. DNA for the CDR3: TGTGCCAGCAGCTATCGGGACCCTCCTAACACTGAAGCTTTCTTT.

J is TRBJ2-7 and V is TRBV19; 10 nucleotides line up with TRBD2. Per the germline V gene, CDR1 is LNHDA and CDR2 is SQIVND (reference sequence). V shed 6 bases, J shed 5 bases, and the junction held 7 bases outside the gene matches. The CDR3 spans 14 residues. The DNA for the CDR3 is TGTGCCAGTAGCTCTAGCGGGGGTGCGAACGAGCAGTACTTC. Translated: CASSSSGGANEQYF. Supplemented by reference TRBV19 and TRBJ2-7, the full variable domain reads DGGITQSPKYLFRKEGQNVTLSCEQNLNHDAMYWYRQDPGQGLRLIYYSQIVNDFQKGDIAEGYSVSREKKESFPLTVTSAQKNPTAFYLCASSSSGGANEQYFGPGTRLTVT.

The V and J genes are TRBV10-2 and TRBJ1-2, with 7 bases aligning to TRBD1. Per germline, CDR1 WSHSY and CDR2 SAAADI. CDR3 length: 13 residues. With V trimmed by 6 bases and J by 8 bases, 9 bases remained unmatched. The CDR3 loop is CASSIQGSGGYTF. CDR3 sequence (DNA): TGCGCCAGCAGCATACAGGGGTCGGGAGGCTACACCTTC.

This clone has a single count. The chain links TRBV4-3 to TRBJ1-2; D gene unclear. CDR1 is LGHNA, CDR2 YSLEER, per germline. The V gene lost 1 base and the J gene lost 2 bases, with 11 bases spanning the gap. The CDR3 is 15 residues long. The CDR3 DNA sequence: TGCGCCAGCAGCCAAGGTCCCGCAGGAAACTATGGCTACACCTTC. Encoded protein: CASSQGPAGNYGYTF.

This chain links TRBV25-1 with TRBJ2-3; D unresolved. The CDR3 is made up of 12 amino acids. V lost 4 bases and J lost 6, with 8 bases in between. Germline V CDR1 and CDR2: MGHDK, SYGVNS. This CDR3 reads CASSARGDTQYF. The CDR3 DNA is TGTGCCAGCAGTGCACGAGGCGATACGCAGTATTTT.

CDR3 protein: CASSLKASGSLEQYF. CDR3 sequence (DNA): TGTGCCAGCAGTTTAAAGGCTAGCGGGAGTCTCGAGCAGTACTTC. This chain connects TRBV28 to TRBJ2-7; 10 bases match TRBD2. The V segment lost 2 bases and the J segment 6 bases; nucleotides outside the gene matches: 7. The CDR3 totals 15 residues. The germline V gene encodes CDR1 MDHEN and CDR2 SYDVKM.

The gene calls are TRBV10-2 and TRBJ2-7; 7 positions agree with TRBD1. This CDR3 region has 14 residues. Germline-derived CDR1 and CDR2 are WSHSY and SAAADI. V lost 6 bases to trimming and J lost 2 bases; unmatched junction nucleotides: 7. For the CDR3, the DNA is TGCGCCAGCAGATTGACAGGGCGGACCTACGAGCAGTACTTC. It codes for CASRLTGRTYEQYF.

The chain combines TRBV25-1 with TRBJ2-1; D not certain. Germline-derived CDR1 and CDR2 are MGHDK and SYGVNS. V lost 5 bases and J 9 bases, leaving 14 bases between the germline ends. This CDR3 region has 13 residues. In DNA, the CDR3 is TGTGCCAGCAGTAACTTCGCAAGGTCTGAGCAGTTCTTC. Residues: CASSNFARSEQFF.

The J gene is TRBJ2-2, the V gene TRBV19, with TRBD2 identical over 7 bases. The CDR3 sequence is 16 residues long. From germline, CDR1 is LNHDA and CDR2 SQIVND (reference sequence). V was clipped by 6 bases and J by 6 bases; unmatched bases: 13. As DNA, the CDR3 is TGTGCCAGTAGCGGGGCGGCGGGAGAAGAAGCCGGGGAGCTGTTTTTT. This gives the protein CASSGAAGEEAGELFF.

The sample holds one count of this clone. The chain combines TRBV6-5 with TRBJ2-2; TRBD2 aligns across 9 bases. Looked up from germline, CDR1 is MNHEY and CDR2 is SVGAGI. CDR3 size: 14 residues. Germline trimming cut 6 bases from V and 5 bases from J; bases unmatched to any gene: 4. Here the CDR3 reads CASRASGATGELFF. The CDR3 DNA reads TGTGCCAGCAGGGCTAGCGGGGCAACCGGGGAGCTGTTTTTT.

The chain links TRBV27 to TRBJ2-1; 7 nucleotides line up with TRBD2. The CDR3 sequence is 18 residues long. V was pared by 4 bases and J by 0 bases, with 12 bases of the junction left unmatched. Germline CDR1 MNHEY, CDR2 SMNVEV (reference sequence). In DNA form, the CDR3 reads TGTGCCAGCAGTTCCGAGACCTTAGCGGGTAGCTCCTACAATGAGCAGTTCTTC. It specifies CASSSETLAGSSYNEQFF.